A selection of T cell receptor beta chains follows, all from one sample in a study of cytomegalovirus exposure and HLA in healthy donors. Method: immunoSEQ multiplex PCR; TCRdb's copy keeps in-frame clones and lacks some. Counted here are 150,000 or so clones, 86% occurring once; the ten biggest clones make up roughly 2%. Sequences were obtained from PBMCs. All receptors derive from a woman aged 18-29 years in good health and CMV-seronegative. Both conserved end residues are part of each CDR3. Each record gives: V gene, J gene, CDR3 protein.

TRBV2,TRBJ1-5,CASRGHRGPGNQPQHF
TRBV5-8,TRBJ1-2,CASIPSEGYTF
TRBV4-1,TRBJ2-7,CASSLGGGGSYEQYF
TRBV6-5,TRBJ2-3,CASSSVRSTDTQYF
TRBV11-2,TRBJ1-1,CASSLVDTEAFF
TRBV19,TRBJ2-7,CASSIGGPNSPSTYEQYF
TRBV19,TRBJ1-2,CASSVIGEIRYTF
TRBV18,TRBJ2-7,CASSPDRAEQYF
TRBV2,TRBJ1-3,CASVTGHSGNTIYF
TRBV6-5,TRBJ2-7,CASAGSTYEQYF
TRBV2,TRBJ1-2,CASSKTGAYGYTF
TRBV30,TRBJ2-2,CAWCPGAGGFTGELFF
TRBV10-3,TRBJ1-2,CAISESSGTTYGYTF
TRBV6-5,TRBJ1-2,CATLRDSPGQGYTF
TRBV29-1,TRBJ2-7,CSYDRDDEQYF
TRBV6-1,TRBJ2-1,CASSEGSSDEQFF
TRBV14,TRBJ1-6,CASSLGTSNSPLHF
TRBV23-1,TRBJ1-6,CASSKFPNRPYNSPLHF
TRBV2,TRBJ2-7,CASSGTGYYEQYF
TRBV27,TRBJ1-5,CASSRGGYQPQHF
TRBV5-1,TRBJ1-1,CASSSGTENTEAFF
TRBV2,TRBJ2-7,CASSTSLVYEQYF
TRBV27,TRBJ2-7,CASSLWGDPYEQYF
TRBV30,TRBJ2-1,CAWSEPRNEQFF
TRBV5-1,TRBJ2-1,CASRQGAGEQFF
TRBV7-2,TRBJ2-7,CASSLKAEIYEQYF
TRBV6-1,TRBJ1-1,CASSEAAGARTEAFF
TRBV5-4,TRBJ2-7,CASSYRDRSYEQYF
TRBV28,TRBJ1-4,CASSLSQGLYEKLFF
TRBV6-5,TRBJ2-5,CASSYSSGDGETQYF
TRBV29-1,TRBJ2-2,CSVELDRTFTGELFF
TRBV6-5,TRBJ1-2,CASSPAGGGYGYTF
TRBV18,TRBJ2-7,CASSPTAGGARREQYF
TRBV9,TRBJ2-7,CASSAGVGYEQYF
TRBV6-5,TRBJ1-2,CASSYSVTEYYGYTF
TRBV10-2,TRBJ1-1,CASSPQQGLLSNTEAFF
TRBV28,TRBJ1-2,CASSGTDNYGYTF
TRBV5-1,TRBJ2-1,CASSFTGFGDNEQFF
TRBV30,TRBJ2-5,CAWGQGTRTQYF
TRBV9,TRBJ2-7,CASSVNEEVPSYEQYF
TRBV27,TRBJ1-2,CASSDAGLVGYTF
TRBV5-1,TRBJ1-2,CASRGQGYGYTF
TRBV19,TRBJ2-4,CASSIRPMKNIQYF
TRBV12-2,TRBJ2-5,CASRLPGTDQETQYF